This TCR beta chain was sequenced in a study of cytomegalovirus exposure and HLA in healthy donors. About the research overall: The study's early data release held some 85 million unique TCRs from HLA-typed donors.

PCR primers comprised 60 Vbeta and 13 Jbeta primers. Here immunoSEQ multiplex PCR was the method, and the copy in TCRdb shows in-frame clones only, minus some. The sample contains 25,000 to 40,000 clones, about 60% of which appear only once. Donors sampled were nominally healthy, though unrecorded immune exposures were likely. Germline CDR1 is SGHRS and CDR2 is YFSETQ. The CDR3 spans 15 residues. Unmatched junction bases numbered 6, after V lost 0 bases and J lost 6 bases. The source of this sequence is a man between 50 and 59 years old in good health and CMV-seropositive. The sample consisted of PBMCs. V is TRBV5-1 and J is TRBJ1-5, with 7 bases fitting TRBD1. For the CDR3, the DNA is TGCGCCAGCAGCTTGGACCCAGGGGGAGGTCAGCCCCAGCATTTT. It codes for CASSLDPGGGQPQHF.